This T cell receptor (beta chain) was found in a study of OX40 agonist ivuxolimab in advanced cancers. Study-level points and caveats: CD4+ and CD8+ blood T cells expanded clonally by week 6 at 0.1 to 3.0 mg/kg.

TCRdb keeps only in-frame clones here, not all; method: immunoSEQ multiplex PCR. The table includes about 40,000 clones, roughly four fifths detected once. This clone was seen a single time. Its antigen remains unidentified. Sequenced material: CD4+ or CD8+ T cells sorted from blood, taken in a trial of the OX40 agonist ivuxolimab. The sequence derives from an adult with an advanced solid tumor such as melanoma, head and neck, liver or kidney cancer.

Here the CDR3 DNA reads TGTGCCAGCAGCAGTAGGCAGCGGGCCTTCAATGAGCAGTTCTTC. Translated, it gives CASSSRQRAFNEQFF. The V gene is TRBV7-3, the J gene TRBJ2-1, with D possibly matching TRBD2 (6 bases). Trimming shortened V by 5 bases and J by 6 bases, and 17 bases separated the two germline ends. The CDR3 length is 15 residues. Germline V gives CDR1 SGHTA, CDR2 FQGTGA.